In its sample, the clone carrying this T cell receptor beta chain was seen a few times. This sample was taken from a study of blood T cell repertoires in COVID-19. Study information: COVID-19 samples collected from the United States, Italy and Spain covered acute and convalescent phases.

TCRdb's copy holds only in-frame clones and misses some; the assay was immunoSEQ multiplex PCR. The sample shows about 220,000 clones, just over 85% of them seen only once. This CDR3 comprises 13 residues. Germline CDR1 is WNHNN and CDR2 is SYGVQD (reference sequence). Trimming pared 6 bases from V and 6 bases from J, leaving 11 bases between. The chain is built from TRBV10-1 and TRBJ2-2; no firm D call. The receptor was isolated from a man aged 25-45 years who had recovered from COVID-19. The specimen was peripheral blood. The CDR3 loop is CASRPTNSGELFF. In DNA, the CDR3 is TGCGCCAGCAGACCTACTAATTCCGGGGAGCTGTTTTTT.